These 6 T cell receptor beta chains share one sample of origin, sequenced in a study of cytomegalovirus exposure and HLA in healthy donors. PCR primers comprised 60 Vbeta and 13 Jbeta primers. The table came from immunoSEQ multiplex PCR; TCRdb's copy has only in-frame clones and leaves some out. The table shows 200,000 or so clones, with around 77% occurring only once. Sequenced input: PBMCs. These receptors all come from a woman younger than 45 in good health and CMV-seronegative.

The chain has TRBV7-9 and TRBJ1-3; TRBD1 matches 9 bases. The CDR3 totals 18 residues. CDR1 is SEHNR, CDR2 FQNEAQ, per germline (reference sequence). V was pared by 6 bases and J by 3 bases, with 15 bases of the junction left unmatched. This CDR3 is CASSISGGQGMYGNTIYF. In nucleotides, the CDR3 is TGTGCCAGCAGTATATCGGGGGGACAGGGAATGTATGGAAACACCATATATTTT.

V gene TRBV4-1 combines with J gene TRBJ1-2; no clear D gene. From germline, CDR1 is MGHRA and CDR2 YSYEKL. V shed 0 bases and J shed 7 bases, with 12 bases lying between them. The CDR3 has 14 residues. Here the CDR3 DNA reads TGCGCCAGCAGCCAAGATTCGGGGTTAAGTGGCTACACCTTC. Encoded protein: CASSQDSGLSGYTF.

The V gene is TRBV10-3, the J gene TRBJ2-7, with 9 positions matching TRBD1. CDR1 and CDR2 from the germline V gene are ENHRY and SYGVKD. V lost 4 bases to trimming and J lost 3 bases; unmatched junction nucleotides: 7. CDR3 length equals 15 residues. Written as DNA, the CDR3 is TGTGCCATCAGTGCTCCGGACAGGGGTCTCTACGAGCAGTACTTC. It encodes CAISAPDRGLYEQYF.

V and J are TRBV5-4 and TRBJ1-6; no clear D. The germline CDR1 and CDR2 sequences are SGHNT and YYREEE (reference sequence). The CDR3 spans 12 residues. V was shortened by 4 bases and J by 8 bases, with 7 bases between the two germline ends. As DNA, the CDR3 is TGTGCCAGCAGCCGACTCTATTCACCCCTCCACTTT. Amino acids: CASSRLYSPLHF.

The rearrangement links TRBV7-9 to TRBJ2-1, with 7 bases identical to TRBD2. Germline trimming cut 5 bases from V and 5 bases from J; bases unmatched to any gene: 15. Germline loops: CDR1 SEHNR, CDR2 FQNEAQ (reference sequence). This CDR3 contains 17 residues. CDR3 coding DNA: TGTGCCAGCAGCCCCCGAGGTCTAGCGGCCTTTAACAATGAGCAGTTCTTC. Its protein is CASSPRGLAAFNNEQFF.

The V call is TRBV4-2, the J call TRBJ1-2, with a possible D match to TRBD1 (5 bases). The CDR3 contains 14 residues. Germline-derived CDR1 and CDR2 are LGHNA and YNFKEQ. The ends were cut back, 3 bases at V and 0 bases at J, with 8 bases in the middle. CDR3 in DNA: TGTGCCAGCAGCCACGACAGCTCTAACTATGGCTACACCTTC. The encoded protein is CASSHDSSNYGYTF.